This T cell receptor beta chain is drawn from a study of human T cells and chemical hapten exposure. Across the whole study: Epicutaneous patch tests delivered 0.01% DPC to the upper back, with evaluation at 6 days.

The CDR3 loop spans 15 amino acids. The germline V gene has CDR1 SGHTA and CDR2 FQGNSA. With V trimmed by 1 base and J by 4 bases, 4 bases remained unmatched. TCRdb redid the calling of the RACE reads with MiXCR, one entry per CDR3 protein. The table includes some 39,000 distinct CDR3 sequences, over 7.5% detected once. Study-wide results and limits: Those TCRs sitting above 1 in 1000 frequency stayed the same with DPC sensitization.

This clonotype was seen a few times. Its antigen is unidentified. Specified time point: patch test 3, about 24 weeks after DPC sensitization. Treatment described: therapeutic diphenylcyclopropenone sensitization with weekly scalp DPC. Unfractionated whole blood served as the source for total RNA extraction. Donation of samples came from alopecia patients who were 18 to 70 years old and suitable for DPC. The receptor's source is a man aged 50-59 years with alopecia areata. Some clones in this sample may be carry-over from other donors' samples. Specimen: whole blood, collected in connection with sensitization to the hapten diphenylcyclopropenone (DPC). The chain couples TRBV7-2 to TRBJ2-1; 7 bases agree with TRBD2. CDR3 residues: CASSLGASGYNEQFF. Here the CDR3 DNA reads TGTGCCAGCAGCTTAGGGGCTAGCGGTTACAATGAGCAGTTCTTC.